These T cell receptor beta chains were read from a single sample in a study of cytomegalovirus exposure and HLA in healthy donors. Generated by immunoSEQ multiplex PCR, the TCRdb table keeps only in-frame clones and is missing some. The profile shows 90,000 to 110,000 clones, around 73% of them singletons. Sequenced input: PBMCs. The receptor set was obtained from a young man in good health and CMV-seronegative. Each CDR3 is given with its conserved first and last residue. D genes are given only for firm matches. Rows give clone size only sometimes, using once, few, many, or a class for an expanded clone.

d_call j_call clone_size v_call cdr3_nt cdr3_aa
- TRBJ2-5 few TRBV7-9 TGTTCCAGCAGCCCCAGGCGGGGGACCCAGTACTTC CSSSPRRGTQYF
TRBD1 TRBJ1-5 - TRBV9 TGTGCCAGCAGCGCAGGGGGGGACAGGCAGCCCCAGCATTTT CASSAGGDRQPQHF
TRBD1 TRBJ2-1 - TRBV28 TGTGCCAGCAGTGAAACCGGGACAGGGTCCTACAATGAGCAGTTCTTC CASSETGTGSYNEQFF
TRBD1 TRBJ1-1 - TRBV4-3 TGCGCCAGCAGCCCGGACAGGACTTGGGCTTTCTTT CASSPDRTWAFF
TRBD2 TRBJ2-7 - TRBV5-6 TGTGCCAGCAGCGCGGCGGGGGGGGGTTTTCCCTACGAGCAGTACTTC CASSAAGGGFPYEQYF
TRBD1 TRBJ2-7 few TRBV5-1 TGCGCCAGCAGCTTATCCCCGGGACAGTTGTACGAGCAGTACTTC CASSLSPGQLYEQYF
TRBD1 TRBJ1-6 once TRBV27 TGTGCCACCGGACAGGGGGGAAATTCACCCCTCCACTTT CATGQGGNSPLHF
TRBD1 TRBJ1-5 - TRBV6-6 TGTGCCAGCAGTTACTCGACAGGGGAGTTTGGGTCGCCCCAGCATTTT CASSYSTGEFGSPQHF
- TRBJ1-2 - TRBV6-5 TGTGCCAGCACCTTACGTCGGACACAAAACTATGGCTACACCTTC CASTLRRTQNYGYTF
TRBD2 TRBJ2-3 - TRBV2 TGTGCCAGCAGCCCTAGGACTAGCGGGGGGCGCACAGATACGCAGTATTTT CASSPRTSGGRTDTQYF
TRBD1 TRBJ1-2 - TRBV25-1 TGTGCCAGCAGCAGGACAGGGACAGGGGGAGGCTACACCTTC CASSRTGTGGGYTF
TRBD2 TRBJ2-1 - TRBV7-2 TGTGCCAGCAGCTTAGCGTCGACTAGCGGGGGGCATGAGCAGTTCTTC CASSLASTSGGHEQFF
- TRBJ2-5 - TRBV27 TGTGCCAGCAGGTTACCCCCCGGCAGGGCCTCCTTAGGAGCAGTCCAAGAGACCCAGTACTTC CASRLPPGRASLGAVQETQYF
TRBD2 TRBJ2-5 - TRBV18 TGTGCCAGCTCCCGACTAGCGGGGGGAGAGCAAGAGACCCAGTACTTC CASSRLAGGEQETQYF
- TRBJ2-2 few TRBV10-1 TGCGCCAGCAGTGTTAATTCCAGGGATGCCACCGGGGAGCTGTTTTTT CASSVNSRDATGELFF
TRBD1 TRBJ1-1 - TRBV2 TGTGCCAGCAGGCCCCGCTCGACAGGGGAGAACACTGAAGCTTTCTTT CASRPRSTGENTEAFF
- TRBJ2-7 - TRBV2 TGTGCCAGCAGTGAAATTGGGCAGTCGTACGAGCAGTACTTC CASSEIGQSYEQYF
TRBD1 TRBJ2-7 - TRBV6-5 TGTGCCAGCAGTTACTCGGTGACAGGGATCCACGAGCAGTACTTC CASSYSVTGIHEQYF
- TRBJ1-3 - TRBV10-3 TGTGCCATCAACGTAAAGCCAGGGCTCTCTGGAAACACCATATATTTT CAINVKPGLSGNTIYF
- TRBJ1-2 few TRBV11-2 TGTGCCAGCAGCTTAGTAGCAGTGCGGCCTAACTATGGCTACACCTTC CASSLVAVRPNYGYTF
TRBD2 TRBJ2-4 - TRBV4-3 TGCGCCAGCAGCCCGTTTTCCGGGACTAGCGGGATTGCCAAAAACATTCAGTACTTC CASSPFSGTSGIAKNIQYF
- TRBJ1-2 - TRBV14 TGTGCCAGCAGCCAATTTGACAGTGACTATGGCTACACCTTC CASSQFDSDYGYTF
- TRBJ2-3 - TRBV2 TGTGCCAGCAGTGAGGGCCCAAATACGCAGTATTTT CASSEGPNTQYF
- TRBJ1-1 once TRBV9 TGTGCCAGCAGCGGCAGACAGATGAACACTGAAGCTTTCTTT CASSGRQMNTEAFF
- TRBJ2-5 - TRBV14 TGTGCCAGCAGCCAAGATACAATCCGAGCGCTACAAGAGACCCAGTACTTC CASSQDTIRALQETQYF
TRBD1 TRBJ2-5 - TRBV5-4 TGTGCCAGCAGCAAACAGGGGGCGCAGGGAGAGACCCAGTACTTC CASSKQGAQGETQYF
- TRBJ2-3 once TRBV7-8 TGTGCCAGCAGCCTAACCCATTCCCCTAGCACAGATACGCAGTATTTT CASSLTHSPSTDTQYF
- TRBJ2-7 few TRBV9 TGTGCCAGCAGCGTGGGTGGAGAATACGAGCAGTACTTC CASSVGGEYEQYF
- TRBJ2-5 - TRBV7-9 TGTGCCAGCAGCTCCACTGGCGGTTGGGAGACCCAGTACTTC CASSSTGGWETQYF
- TRBJ2-7 - TRBV10-2 TGCGCCAGCAGCCGTAGGACACACGGCTTAGACGAGCAGTACTTC CASSRRTHGLDEQYF
TRBD2 TRBJ2-7 - TRBV13 TGTGCCAGCAGCGCCACCACTAGCGGGAGCGGCGAGCAGTACTTC CASSATTSGSGEQYF
- TRBJ2-7 - TRBV5-4 TGTGCCAGCAGCGGGATGGGGGGGCCCCACGAGCAGTACTTC CASSGMGGPHEQYF
TRBD1 TRBJ1-5 - TRBV29-1 TGCAGCGTCGTCGACAGGGGTGGTCAGCCCCAGCATTTT CSVVDRGGQPQHF
- TRBJ2-3 - TRBV13 TGTGCCAGCAGCTTAGGGCTTGAGAGGGTACCGTATTTT CASSLGLERVPYF
TRBD2 TRBJ2-1 - TRBV11-3 TGTGCCAGCAGCGGGGAGACTAGCGGGAGGTTCAATGAGCAGTTCTTC CASSGETSGRFNEQFF
TRBD1 TRBJ2-1 - TRBV5-1 TGCGCCAGCAGCGACCTAGACAGGGGGAACTACAATGAGCAGTTCTTC CASSDLDRGNYNEQFF
- TRBJ2-1 - TRBV29-1 TGCAGCGTTGAAGACCCGGACAGCTCCTACAATGAGCAGTTCTTC CSVEDPDSSYNEQFF
- TRBJ1-2 - TRBV25-1 TGTGCCAGCAGTGAATCCAGCAGGGGACTATTAGATGGCTACACCTTC CASSESSRGLLDGYTF